A single T cell receptor beta chain is shown here with its context. The data derive from a study of identical twins. TCRdb fed the 5' RACE reads into MiXCR, producing one record per CDR3 protein. The sample yields about 210,000 distinct CDR3 sequences, approximately 9% seen once. CDR1 is MNHEY, CDR2 SMNVEV, per germline (reference sequence). Deletions cut 3 bases from V and 4 bases from J, with 9 bases between. This CDR3 region has 13 residues. Sequences were obtained from memory (CD45RO+) T cells sorted from blood. The source is a woman aged 18-29 years in good health. The rearrangement joins TRBV27 to TRBJ2-5; D may correspond to TRBD1 or TRBD2 (5 bases each). The CDR3 region is CASSFGGIETQYF. The DNA for the CDR3 is TGTGCCAGCAGTTTTGGGGGAATAGAGACCCAGTACTTC.